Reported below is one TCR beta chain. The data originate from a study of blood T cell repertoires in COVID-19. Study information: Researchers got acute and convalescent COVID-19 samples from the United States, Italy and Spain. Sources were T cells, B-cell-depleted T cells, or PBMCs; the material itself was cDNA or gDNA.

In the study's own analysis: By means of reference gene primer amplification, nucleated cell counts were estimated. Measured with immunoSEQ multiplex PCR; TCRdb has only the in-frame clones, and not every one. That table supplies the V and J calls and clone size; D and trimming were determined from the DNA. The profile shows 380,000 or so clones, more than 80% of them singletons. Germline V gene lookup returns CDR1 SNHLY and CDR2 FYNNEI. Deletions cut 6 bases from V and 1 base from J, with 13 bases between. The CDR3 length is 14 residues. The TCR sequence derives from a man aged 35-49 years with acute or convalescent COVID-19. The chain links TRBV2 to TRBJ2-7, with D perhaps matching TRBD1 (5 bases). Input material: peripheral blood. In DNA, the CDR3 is TGTGCCAGCAGCGACAGTACCACGTCCTACGAGCAGTACTTC. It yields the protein CASSDSTTSYEQYF.